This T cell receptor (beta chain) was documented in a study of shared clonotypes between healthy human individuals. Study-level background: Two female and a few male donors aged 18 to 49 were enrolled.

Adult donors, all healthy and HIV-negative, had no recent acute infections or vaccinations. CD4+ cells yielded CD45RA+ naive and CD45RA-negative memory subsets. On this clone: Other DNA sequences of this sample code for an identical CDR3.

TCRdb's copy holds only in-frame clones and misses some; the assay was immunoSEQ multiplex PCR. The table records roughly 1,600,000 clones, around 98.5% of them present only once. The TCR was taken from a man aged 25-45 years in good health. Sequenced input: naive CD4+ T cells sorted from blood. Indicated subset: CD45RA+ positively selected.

CDR3 bases: TGCGCCAGCAGCTTGACCGGGGGTCAGCCCCAGCATTTT. The encoded protein is CASSLTGGQPQHF. The rearrangement joins TRBV5-1 to TRBJ1-5; weak D call: TRBD1 (5 bases). CDR1 and CDR2 (germline): SGHRS, YFSETQ. This CDR3 has 13 amino acids. The V gene lost 1 base and the J gene lost 6 bases, with 8 bases spanning the gap.